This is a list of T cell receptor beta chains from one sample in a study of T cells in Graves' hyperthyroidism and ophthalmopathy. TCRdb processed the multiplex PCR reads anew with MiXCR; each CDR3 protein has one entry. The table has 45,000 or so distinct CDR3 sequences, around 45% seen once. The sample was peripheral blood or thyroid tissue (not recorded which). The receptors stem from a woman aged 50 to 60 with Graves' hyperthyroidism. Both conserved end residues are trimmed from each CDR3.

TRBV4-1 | ASSQAVWENTEAF
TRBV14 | ASSPDREGTGNTIY
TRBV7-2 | ASSVRRGTGANVLTFGAGTEAF
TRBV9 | ASSKRTGYEQY
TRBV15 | ATSRDRRGWGYT
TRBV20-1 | SAREAGTAYGYT
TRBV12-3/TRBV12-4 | SHSLGVRCWHRRDGYT
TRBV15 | ATSSLGGTLNTEAF
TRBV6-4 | ASSDKTGANTEAF
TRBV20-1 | SATPLAGVVERY
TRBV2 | ASSLDRGNTGELF
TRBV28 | ASSSRWTGYEKLF
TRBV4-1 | ASSQDRDGNTEAF
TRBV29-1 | SLGLAGAYEQY
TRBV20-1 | SPYGGGYGQY
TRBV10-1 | ASSPGQDAYGYTIY
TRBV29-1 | SVERAEGDEKLF
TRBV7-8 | ASSLLVSQSQETQY
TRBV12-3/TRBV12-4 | ASRGVAGPSPYEQY
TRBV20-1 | SARWQD
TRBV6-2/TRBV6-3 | ASSSVTRGRSYEQY
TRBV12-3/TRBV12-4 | ASSLGSGGTGELF
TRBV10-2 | ASSWDRSNYGYT
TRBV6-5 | ASSAGTGGDGLMDSPLH
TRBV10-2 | ASSGSEEKLV
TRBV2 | ASTEGGSIYPPLH
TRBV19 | ASSAENRQETQY
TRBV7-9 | ASSSGGWNTEAF
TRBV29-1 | SAAPGLYEQY
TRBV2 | ASRGDRLYGYT
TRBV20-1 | SARASSGSEQY
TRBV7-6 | ASSLGLAGVAEQF
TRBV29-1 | SVEGARVNTEAF
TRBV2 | ASSEEFQPQH
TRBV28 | ASTPQISYEQY
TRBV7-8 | ASSIGPDYEQY
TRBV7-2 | ASSSAGTLDPSDQETQY
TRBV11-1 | ASSRALEEQY
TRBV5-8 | ASGRPWTEAF
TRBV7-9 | ACSQGETIY
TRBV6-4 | ASRRTSGLTDTQY
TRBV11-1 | ASSFYDLAPEQY
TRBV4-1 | ASSPGLGKSNQPQH
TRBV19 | ATGISNQPQH
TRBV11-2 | ASSLMRASGSEQY
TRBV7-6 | ASSFPPGQGRNQPQH
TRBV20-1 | SAGQGPRNSPLH
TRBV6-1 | ASSEGAEPPYEQY
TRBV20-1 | SAKRQNKNQPQH
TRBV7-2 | ASSLDHGSGEQY
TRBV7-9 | ASSVARGQGGGYT
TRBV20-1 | SARLAGSYEQY
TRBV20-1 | SALLGTGGQPQH
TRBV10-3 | AISVGTIGTEAF
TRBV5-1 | ASSLFPTEAF
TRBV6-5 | ASSLSTTGGDYGYT
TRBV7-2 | ASSLARDNSYEQY
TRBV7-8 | ASSPGTGGTYEQY
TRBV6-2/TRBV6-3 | ASSYSNRPNYGYT